This T cell receptor beta chain was profiled in a study of long-term antiretroviral therapy in people with HIV. Points from the study as a whole: Viral resistance, ART adherence and therapy changes all lacked available data. All time points showed a repertoire dominated by clones expanded before ART. Transplant donor controls retained higher diversity, though diversity increased after ART.

It was version v3.0 of the immunoSEQ assay that was run at survey level. Sequencing was intended to reach about 35,000-55,000 T-cell genomes per sample. Generated by immunoSEQ multiplex PCR, the TCRdb table keeps only in-frame clones and is missing some. This sample carries 30,000 or so clones, approximately 83% of them seen once, and the ten largest clones take roughly 3.5%. A remark on this clone: The antigen remains unidentified.

The CDR3 spans 15 residues. Per germline, CDR1 SGHRS and CDR2 YFSETQ. Unmatched junction bases numbered 4, after V lost 0 bases and J lost 1 base. The sequences come from unsorted PBMCs, collected 0.8 years before starting antiretroviral therapy. The receptor's source is a man aged 18 to 29 with HIV. The chain links TRBV5-1 to TRBJ2-7; TRBD1 agrees at 7 bases. The DNA of the CDR3 is TGCGCCAGCAGCTTGGCGACAGGGATTTCCTACGAGCAGTACTTC. It yields the protein CASSLATGISYEQYF. The variable domain in full, completed from reference TRBV5-1 and TRBJ2-7, reads KAGVTQTPRYLIKTRGQQVTLSCSPISGHRSVSWYQQTPGQGLQFLFEYFSETQRNKGNFPGRFSGRQFSNSRSEMNVSTLELGDSALYLCASSLATGISYEQYFGPGTRLTVT.